The clone carrying this T cell receptor beta chain appeared many times. Its specificity is not known. Each CDR3 protein is one row after TCRdb ran MiXCR on the 5' RACE reads. In the table there are roughly 710,000 distinct CDR3 sequences, roughly 6% of which are singletons. There are 16 residues in the CDR3. V was shortened by 3 bases and J by 5 bases, with 18 bases between the two germline ends. These data originate in a study of identical twins. Overall study results and limits: Conclusions leaned on cross-sectional statistical analysis and did not track the same donors over time.

All of the donors were Caucasians in good health. The sample comprised naive T cells sorted from blood. The source is a man younger than 35 in good health. The chain uses TRBV12-3 or TRBV12-4 and TRBJ2-3; D unclear. DNA for the CDR3: TGTGCCAGCAGTTTTAAGTCGTCCTGGTTTGGAGATACGCAGTATTTT. Amino acid sequence: CASSFKSSWFGDTQYF.